These 11 T cell receptor beta chains share one sample of origin, sequenced in a study of molecular identifiers for immune sequencing clone quantification. Via MiXCR, TCRdb re-called the PCR reads, giving one row per CDR3 protein. The profile shows roughly 630,000 distinct CDR3 sequences, about 25% of them singletons. Source material: naive CD8+ T cells from blood, with Jurkat cell RNA spiked in. Subset denoted: FACS-sorted CD8+CD4-CCR7+CD45RA+ naive T cells. All receptors come from a human donor in good health. Some libraries in this study had Jurkat cell RNA spiked in.

The table lists this clonotype with many counts. This chain links TRBV20-1 with TRBJ2-5, with TRBD2 matching 9 bases. CDR1 is DFQATT, CDR2 SNEGSKA, per germline (reference sequence). The CDR3 totals 13 residues. The trim removed 1 base at V and 3 bases at J, leaving 0 bases unmatched. This CDR3 reads CSARGLAEETQYF. Here the CDR3 DNA reads TGCAGTGCTAGAGGACTAGCGGAAGAGACCCAGTACTTC.

This clonotype was counted many times. The rearrangement uses TRBV7-2 and TRBJ2-1; no clear D. This CDR3 has 13 amino acids. With 5 bases removed from V and 8 bases from J, the gap between germline ends came to 13 bases. Germline CDR1 and CDR2: SGHTA and FQGNSA. CDR3 coding DNA: TGTGCCAGCAGCCCTGCCATGACCCATGAGCAGTTCTTC. This encodes CASSPAMTHEQFF.

Ten or more counts support this clonotype. The V and J genes are TRBV7-9 and TRBJ2-6; the match to TRBD1 covers 9 bases. The germline gives CDR1 SEHNR, CDR2 FQNEAQ (reference sequence). The CDR3 contains 18 residues. V lost 7 bases and J lost 2; bases outside the gene matches: 12. This CDR3 is CASTGSPGQGPGANVLTF. CDR3 sequence (DNA): TGTGCCAGCACCGGAAGTCCGGGACAGGGACCTGGGGCCAACGTCCTGACTTTC.

The CDR3, as DNA: TGTGCCACCAGCAGAGAAGGAATTAGCACAGATACGCAGTATTTT. This gives the protein CATSREGISTDTQYF. V gene TRBV15 combines with J gene TRBJ2-3, with unresolved D. The CDR3 length is 15 residues. V lost 0 bases and J 0 bases, leaving 7 bases between the germline ends. Germline CDR1 LNHNV, CDR2 YYDKDF (reference sequence). Together with reference TRBV15 and TRBJ2-3, the CDR3 gives the full variable domain: DAMVIQNPRYQVTQFGKPVTLSCSQTLNHNVMYWYQQKSSQAPKLLFHYYDKDFNNEADTPDNFQSRRPNTSFCFLDIRSPGLGDTAMYLCATSREGISTDTQYFGPGTRLTVL.

The chain combines TRBV30 with TRBJ2-5; D possibly matches TRBD1 or TRBD2 (6 bases each). Germline lookup yields CDR1 GTSNPN and CDR2 SVGIG (reference sequence). V lost 2 bases and J lost 4, with 11 bases in between. This CDR3 spans 13 amino acids. The CDR3 spells CAWSRGRGETQYF. In nucleotides, the CDR3 is TGTGCCTGGAGTCGGGGGCGCGGAGAGACCCAGTACTTC.

Remarks on this clonotype: A much larger clone differs by one base, so this may be a read error. A read error is likely, as this CDR3 ends without the conserved phenylalanine or tryptophan. The gene calls are TRBV29-1 and TRBJ2-2; D may be TRBD1 (6 bases). The CDR3 extends over 13 amino acids. Trimming removed 4 bases from V and 6 bases from J, with 12 bases in between. Germline CDR1 is SQVTM and CDR2 is ANQGSEA. The CDR3 sequence is CSVARGEAGELFY. The CDR3 DNA is TGCAGCGTTGCCAGGGGAGAGGCCGGGGAGCTGTTTTAT.

The CDR3 coding sequence is TGTGCCAGCAGTTCCCCATGGCTAGGACAGGGGTGGAATGAGCAGTTCTTC. Its translation: CASSSPWLGQGWNEQFF. The J gene is TRBJ2-1, the V gene TRBV12-3 or TRBV12-4; 9 bases are a match to TRBD1. J gave up 7 bases and V 4 bases, and 14 bases lay outside the gene matches. The CDR3 is made up of 17 amino acids.

This clonotype came up many times. CDR3 protein: CSARDKASGSIDTQYF. The CDR3 nucleotides read TGCAGTGCTAGAGATAAGGCTAGCGGGAGTATAGATACGCAGTATTTT. The chain has TRBV20-1 and TRBJ2-3; 10 bases are shared with TRBD2. The germline V gene has CDR1 DFQATT and CDR2 SNEGSKA (reference sequence). The CDR3 is 16 amino acids. Losses at the gene ends were 0 bases for V and 5 bases for J; bases not matched to a gene: 8.

This clonotype has at least ten counts. The chain links TRBV7-2 to TRBJ2-1; D not resolved. V lost 4 bases, J lost 2 bases, and 12 bases lay in between. In germline, CDR1 is SGHTA, CDR2 FQGNSA. There are 15 residues in the CDR3. The chain's CDR3 is CASSSLFGPYNEQFF. CDR3 coding DNA: TGTGCCAGCAGCTCGCTTTTTGGTCCCTACAATGAGCAGTTCTTC.

This clonotype was recorded many times. In DNA, the CDR3 is TGCGCCAGCAGCCAAGGCCCGAAGGTCCTTAATGAGCAGTTCTTC. Protein product: CASSQGPKVLNEQFF. The chain is built from TRBV4-1 and TRBJ2-1, with D uncertain. V was pared by 1 base and J by 7 bases, with 14 bases between. This CDR3 is built from 15 residues. Germline lookup yields CDR1 MGHRA and CDR2 YSYEKL.

With regard to this clonotype: A read error may explain this, as a much larger clone is one base away. This chain links TRBV7-9 with TRBJ2-5; no clear D gene. The V end lost 4 bases, the J end lost 5 bases, and 14 bases lay between the germline ends. The CDR3 length is 14 residues. Germline CDR1 and CDR2: SEHNR and FQNEAQ (reference sequence). CDR3 nucleotide sequence: TGTGCCAGCAGCTCGGCCGCATCTCAGGAGACCCAGTACTTC. Amino acids: CASSSAASQETQYF.